The 8 T cell receptor beta chains given below trace back to one sample, sequenced in a study of T cells in Graves' hyperthyroidism and ophthalmopathy. Regions amplified from RNA transcripts were the TCR beta CDR3 regions. HTBI primers were used for first-round RT-PCR of the TCR CDR3. MiXCR was run by TCRdb on the multiplex PCR reads, yielding one entry per CDR3 protein. There are fewer than 650,000 distinct CDR3 sequences in the sample; approximately 15% occur only once, and about 7% lies in the top ten. The sequencing input was blood. The receptors derive from a woman in her late teens or twenties with Graves' ophthalmopathy.

This clonotype was recorded at least ten times. The V and J genes are TRBV11-2 and TRBJ2-3; a weak D match, TRBD2 (5 bases). There are 15 residues in the CDR3. Trimming pared 5 bases from V and 2 bases from J, leaving 14 bases between. The V gene's germline CDR1 is SGHAT and CDR2 FQNNGV. The CDR3, as DNA: TGTGCCAGCAGCCCCAAGGACTTTCTCACAGATACGCAGTATTTT. Translation: CASSPKDFLTDTQYF.

This clonotype was seen a few times. The V call is TRBV5-5, the J call TRBJ2-4; TRBD2 aligns across 8 bases. CDR1 and CDR2 (germline): SGHKS, YYEKEE (reference sequence). This CDR3 comprises 14 residues. The junction had 13 bases not matched to a gene; V was cut back by 10 bases and J by 7 bases. CDR3: CACNNAGGGNIQYF. In DNA form, the CDR3 reads TGTGCCTGCAACAATGCGGGAGGTGGGAACATTCAGTACTTC. Supplemented by reference TRBV5-5 and TRBJ2-4, the full variable domain reads DAGVTQSPTHLIKTRGQQVTLRCSPISGHKSVSWYQQVLGQGPQFIFQYYEKEERGRGNFPDRFSARQFPNYSSELNVNALLLGDSALYLCACNNAGGGNIQYFGAGTRLSVL.

The genes are TRBV6-4 and TRBJ2-1, with TRBD2 matching 9 bases. Per germline, CDR1 MRHNA and CDR2 SNTAGT. The length of the CDR3 is 15 residues. V lost 0 bases to trimming and J lost 5 bases; unmatched junction nucleotides: 2. CDR3 DNA: TGTGCCAGCAGTGACTCTAGCGGGGGTAACAATGAGCAGTTCTTC. Its translation is CASSDSSGGNNEQFF.

The gene calls are TRBV27 and TRBJ1-4, with 7 bases lining up with TRBD1. Looked up from germline, CDR1 is MNHEY and CDR2 is SMNVEV (reference sequence). J lost 0 bases, V lost 5 bases, and 12 bases had no gene match. CDR3 length: 18 amino acids. The DNA for the CDR3 is TGTGCCAGCAGTCCTCGCCGGAGGCAGGGGGCAACTAATGAAAAACTGTTTTTT. This encodes CASSPRRRQGATNEKLFF.

This clonotype has just a few counts. CDR3 protein: CASRESTAAGGNQPQHF. The CDR3 DNA follows: TGTGCCAGCAGGGAGTCTACAGCAGCTGGTGGCAATCAGCCCCAGCATTTT. The chain recombines TRBV27 with TRBJ1-5, with no clear D. This CDR3 spans 17 amino acids. Per the germline V gene, CDR1 is MNHEY and CDR2 is SMNVEV (reference sequence). The germline V and J ends were trimmed by 6 bases and 2 bases, with 20 bases remaining between them.

This clonotype was seen ten or more times. V usage is TRBV28 and J usage is TRBJ1-2, with TRBD1 identical over 11 bases. Per germline, CDR1 MDHEN and CDR2 SYDVKM. J lost 5 bases, V lost 3 bases, and 5 bases had no gene match. CDR3 length equals 15 residues. The CDR3 spells CASSFRGTGGYGYTF. The CDR3 bases are TGTGCCAGCAGTTTCCGCGGGACAGGGGGTTATGGCTACACCTTC.

This clonotype was observed at least ten times. This rearrangement joins TRBV11-3 to TRBJ2-1; D is ambiguous. CDR1 SGHNT and CDR2 YENEEA come from the germline V gene. This CDR3 comprises 13 residues. V gave up 3 bases and J gave up 2 bases, with 5 bases separating them. CDR3 loop: CASSFTTYNEQFF. The DNA of the CDR3 is TGTGCCAGCAGCTTCACTACCTACAATGAGCAGTTCTTC.

The CDR3 here is CASSYGGEGQPQHF. The CDR3 nucleotides read TGTGCCAGCAGTTACGGAGGGGAGGGTCAGCCCCAGCATTTT. The V call is TRBV6-6, the J call TRBJ1-5, with D maybe TRBD1 (5 bases). Germline CDR1 and CDR2: MNHNY and SVGAGI (reference sequence). The CDR3 is 14 residues long. V was cut by 2 bases and J by 6 bases, with 11 bases left in between.